This entry describes one T cell receptor (beta chain). This entry comes from a study of T cells expressing NK-cell markers. CDR1 is MNHEY, CDR2 SVGEGT, per germline. This CDR3 contains 14 residues. TCRdb re-analyzed the 5' RACE reads; it lists each CDR3 protein once, without DNA. This repertoire includes fewer than 550,000 distinct CDR3 sequences. The rearrangement links TRBV6-2 or TRBV6-3 to TRBJ1-5. Sequenced sample: blood T cells: a sorted CD56 or NKG2C T cell subset, CD4+ or CD8+ T cells, or bulk PBMC T cells (not recorded which). The TCR was taken from a woman between 45 and 65 years old in good health. The CDR3 spells CASSPNYSNQPQHF.